This TCR beta chain was observed in a study of T cell responses to AZD1222 COVID-19 vaccine. The protocol was immunoSEQ multiplex PCR, while the TCRdb copy is restricted to in-frame clones and leaves out a portion. The sample consists of more than 110,000 clones, roughly nine tenths of them appearing once. The TCR sequence derives from an adult in good health. The sequencing here drew on peripheral blood, taken on day 0 of AZD1222 vaccination.

The CDR3 DNA follows: TGTGCCAGCAGCCACGCGGGGCTTTGGGAGCAGTACTTC. This codes for CASSHAGLWEQYF. J is TRBJ2-7 and V is TRBV28; D might be TRBD2 (6 bases). V lost 6 bases to trimming and J lost 7 bases, with 16 bases between them. This CDR3 spans 13 amino acids. CDR1 and CDR2 from the germline V gene are MDHEN and SYDVKM.